This TCR beta chain stems from a study of T cell repertoires in cytomegalovirus infection. On the study more broadly: The authors used CMV epitopes that were HLA-C-restricted (recently identified) and HLA-B-restricted (well studied).

This CDR3 has 14 residues. In germline, CDR1 is SGHTA, CDR2 FQGNSA. Trimming cost V 1 base and J 4 bases, with 9 bases left between them. TCRdb recomputed calls from the reads with MiXCR, one row per CDR3 protein. The table has 450,000 to 550,000 distinct CDR3 sequences, under 55% seen once. This clonotype was picked up many times. The antigen is not known. The sequence derives from a human donor in good health (CMV status not recorded). Some clones in this sample may be carry-over from other donors' samples. The sequences come from cultured PBMCs, collected from culture after CMV antigen stimulation. V is TRBV7-2 and J is TRBJ2-3; D unclear. This CDR3 reads CASSLVPRPDTQYF. DNA for the CDR3: TGTGCCAGCAGCTTAGTTCCCCGGCCAGATACGCAGTATTTT.